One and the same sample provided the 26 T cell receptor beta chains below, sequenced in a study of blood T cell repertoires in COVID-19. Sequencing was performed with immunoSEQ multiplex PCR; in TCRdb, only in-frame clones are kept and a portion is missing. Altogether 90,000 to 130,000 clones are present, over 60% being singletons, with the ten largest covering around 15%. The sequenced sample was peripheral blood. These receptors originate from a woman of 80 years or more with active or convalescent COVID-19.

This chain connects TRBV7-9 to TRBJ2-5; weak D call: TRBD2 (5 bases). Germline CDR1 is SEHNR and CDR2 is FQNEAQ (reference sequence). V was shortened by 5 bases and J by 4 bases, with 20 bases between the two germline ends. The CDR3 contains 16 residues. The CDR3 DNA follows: TGTGCCAGCAGCCCCCGTTGGCATTCAGGAGGAGAGACCCAGTACTTC. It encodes CASSPRWHSGGETQYF.

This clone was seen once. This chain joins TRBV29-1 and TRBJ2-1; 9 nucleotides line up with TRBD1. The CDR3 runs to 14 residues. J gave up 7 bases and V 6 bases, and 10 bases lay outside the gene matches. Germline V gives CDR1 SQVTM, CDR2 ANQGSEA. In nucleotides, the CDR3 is TGCAGCGTCGTGAGGGGGACAGGGTTTAATGAGCAGTTCTTC. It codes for CSVVRGTGFNEQFF.

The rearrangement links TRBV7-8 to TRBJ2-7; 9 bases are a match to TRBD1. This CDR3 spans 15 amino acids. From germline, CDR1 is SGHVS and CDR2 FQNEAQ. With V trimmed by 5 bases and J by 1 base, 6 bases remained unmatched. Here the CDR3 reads CASSHRGRRSYEQYF. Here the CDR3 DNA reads TGTGCCAGCAGCCACAGGGGGCGTCGTTCCTACGAGCAGTACTTC.

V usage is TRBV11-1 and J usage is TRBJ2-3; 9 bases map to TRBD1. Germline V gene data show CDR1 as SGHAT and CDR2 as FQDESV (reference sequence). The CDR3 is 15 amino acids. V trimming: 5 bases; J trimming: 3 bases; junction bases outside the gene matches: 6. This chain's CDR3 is CASSPRDRATDTQYF. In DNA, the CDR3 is TGTGCCAGCAGCCCCCGGGACAGGGCAACAGATACGCAGTATTTT.

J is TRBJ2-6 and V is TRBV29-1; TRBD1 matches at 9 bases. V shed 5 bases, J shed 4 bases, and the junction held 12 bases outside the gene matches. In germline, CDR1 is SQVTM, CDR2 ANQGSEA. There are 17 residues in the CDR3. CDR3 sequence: CSVSTHRGRAGANVLTF. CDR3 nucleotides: TGCAGCGTTTCCACTCACAGGGGGCGCGCGGGGGCCAACGTCCTGACTTTC.

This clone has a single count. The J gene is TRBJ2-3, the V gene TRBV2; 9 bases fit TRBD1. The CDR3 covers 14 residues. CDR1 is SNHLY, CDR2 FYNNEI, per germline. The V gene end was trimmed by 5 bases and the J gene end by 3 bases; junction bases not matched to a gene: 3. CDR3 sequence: CASSRDRGTDTQYF. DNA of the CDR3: TGTGCCAGCAGTCGAGACAGGGGGACAGATACGCAGTATTTT.

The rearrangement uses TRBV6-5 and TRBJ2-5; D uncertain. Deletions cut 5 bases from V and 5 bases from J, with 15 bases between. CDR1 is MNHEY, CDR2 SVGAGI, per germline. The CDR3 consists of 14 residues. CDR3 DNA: TGTGCCAGCAGTCGCGAAAAGTTCTGGGAGACCCAGTACTTC. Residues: CASSREKFWETQYF.

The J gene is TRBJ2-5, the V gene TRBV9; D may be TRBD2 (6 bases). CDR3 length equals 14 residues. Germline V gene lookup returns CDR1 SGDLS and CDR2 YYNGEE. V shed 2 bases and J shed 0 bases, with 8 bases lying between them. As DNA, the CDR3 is TGTGCCAGCAGCGTTGCGGGAAACCAAGAGACCCAGTACTTC. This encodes CASSVAGNQETQYF.

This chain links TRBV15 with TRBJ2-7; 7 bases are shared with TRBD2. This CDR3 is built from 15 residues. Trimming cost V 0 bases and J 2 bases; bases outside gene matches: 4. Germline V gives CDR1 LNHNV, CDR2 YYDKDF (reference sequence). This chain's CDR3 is CATSRETSRAYEQYF. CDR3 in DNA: TGTGCCACCAGCAGAGAGACTAGCAGGGCCTACGAGCAGTACTTC.

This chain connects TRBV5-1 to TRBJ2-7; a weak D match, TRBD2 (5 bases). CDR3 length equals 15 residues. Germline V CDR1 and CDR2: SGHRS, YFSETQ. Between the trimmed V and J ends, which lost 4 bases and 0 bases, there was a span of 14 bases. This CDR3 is CASSPLGSDSYEQYF. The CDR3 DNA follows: TGCGCCAGCAGCCCGCTTGGTAGCGACTCCTACGAGCAGTACTTC. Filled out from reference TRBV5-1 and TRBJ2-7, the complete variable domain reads KAGVTQTPRYLIKTRGQQVTLSCSPISGHRSVSWYQQTPGQGLQFLFEYFSETQRNKGNFPGRFSGRQFSNSRSEMNVSTLELGDSALYLCASSPLGSDSYEQYFGPGTRLTVT.

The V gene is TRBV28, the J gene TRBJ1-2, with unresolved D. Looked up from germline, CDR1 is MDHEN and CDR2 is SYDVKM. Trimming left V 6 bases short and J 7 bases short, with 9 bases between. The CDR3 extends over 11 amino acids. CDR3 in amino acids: CASSEFAGYTF. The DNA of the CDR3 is TGTGCCAGCAGCGAGTTTGCTGGCTACACCTTC.

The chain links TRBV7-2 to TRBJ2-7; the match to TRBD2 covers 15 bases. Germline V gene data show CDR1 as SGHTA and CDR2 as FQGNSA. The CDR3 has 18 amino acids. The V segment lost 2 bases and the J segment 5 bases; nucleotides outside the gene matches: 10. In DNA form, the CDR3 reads TGTGCCAGCAGCTTATTTGGACTAGCGGGAGGGCTAGGCAACGAGCAGTACTTC. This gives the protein CASSLFGLAGGLGNEQYF.

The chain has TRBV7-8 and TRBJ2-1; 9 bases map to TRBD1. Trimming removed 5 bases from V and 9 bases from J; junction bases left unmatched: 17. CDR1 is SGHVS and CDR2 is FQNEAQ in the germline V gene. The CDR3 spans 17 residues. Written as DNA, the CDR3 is TGTGCCAGCAGCCCCCGGCCCCGGGACAGGGCTTTCGCTGAGCAGTTCTTC. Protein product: CASSPRPRDRAFAEQFF.

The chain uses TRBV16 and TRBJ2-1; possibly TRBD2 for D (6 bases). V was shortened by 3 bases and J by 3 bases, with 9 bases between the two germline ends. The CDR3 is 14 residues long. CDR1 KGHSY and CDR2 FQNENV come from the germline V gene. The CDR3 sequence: CASSHSGLYNEQFF. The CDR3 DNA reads TGTGCCAGCAGCCACTCGGGACTCTACAATGAGCAGTTCTTC.

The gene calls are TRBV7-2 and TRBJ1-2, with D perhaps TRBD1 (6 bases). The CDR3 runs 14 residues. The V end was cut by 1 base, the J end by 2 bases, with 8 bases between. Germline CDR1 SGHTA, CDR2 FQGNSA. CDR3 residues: CASSLGGQNYGYTF. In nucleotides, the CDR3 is TGTGCCAGCAGCTTAGGAGGACAGAACTATGGCTACACCTTC.

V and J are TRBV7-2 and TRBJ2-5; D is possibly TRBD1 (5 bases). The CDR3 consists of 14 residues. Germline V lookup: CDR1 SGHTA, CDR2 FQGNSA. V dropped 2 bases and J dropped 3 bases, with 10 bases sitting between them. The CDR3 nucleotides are TGTGCCAGCAGCTTAAGTACAGGCGAAGAGACCCAGTACTTC. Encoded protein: CASSLSTGEETQYF.

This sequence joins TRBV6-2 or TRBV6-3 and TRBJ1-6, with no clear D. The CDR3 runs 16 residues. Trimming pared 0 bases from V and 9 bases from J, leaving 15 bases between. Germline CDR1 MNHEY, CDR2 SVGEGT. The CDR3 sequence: CASSYSKTSHLSPLHF. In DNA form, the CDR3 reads TGTGCCAGCAGTTACTCGAAGACATCCCATCTTTCACCCCTCCACTTT.

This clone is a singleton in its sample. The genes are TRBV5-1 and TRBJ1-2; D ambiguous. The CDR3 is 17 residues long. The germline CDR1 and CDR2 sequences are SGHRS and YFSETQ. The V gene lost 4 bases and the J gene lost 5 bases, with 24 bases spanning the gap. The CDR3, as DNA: TGCGCCAGCAGCCCGACCCCAAGACAAGGAGGGCTTTATGGCTACACCTTC. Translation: CASSPTPRQGGLYGYTF. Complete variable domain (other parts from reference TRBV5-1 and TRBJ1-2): KAGVTQTPRYLIKTRGQQVTLSCSPISGHRSVSWYQQTPGQGLQFLFEYFSETQRNKGNFPGRFSGRQFSNSRSEMNVSTLELGDSALYLCASSPTPRQGGLYGYTFGSGTRLTVV.

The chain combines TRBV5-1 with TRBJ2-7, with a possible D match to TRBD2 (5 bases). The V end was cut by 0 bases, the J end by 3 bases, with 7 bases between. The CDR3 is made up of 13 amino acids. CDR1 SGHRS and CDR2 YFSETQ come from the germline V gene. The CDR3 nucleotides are TGCGCCAGCAGCTTGGGAGGGCACTACGAGCAGTACTTC. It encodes CASSLGGHYEQYF.

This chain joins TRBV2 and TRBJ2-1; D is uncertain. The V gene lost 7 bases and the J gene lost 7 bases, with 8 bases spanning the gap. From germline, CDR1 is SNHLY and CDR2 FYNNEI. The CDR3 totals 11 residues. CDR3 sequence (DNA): TGTGCCAGCACCAGGTTTAATGAGCAGTTCTTC. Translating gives CASTRFNEQFF.

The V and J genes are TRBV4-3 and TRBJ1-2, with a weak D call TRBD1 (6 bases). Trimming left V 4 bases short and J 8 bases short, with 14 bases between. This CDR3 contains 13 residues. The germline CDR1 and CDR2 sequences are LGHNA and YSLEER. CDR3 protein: CASSLSVRGGYTF. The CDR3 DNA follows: TGCGCCAGCAGCCTTTCAGTCAGGGGCGGCTACACCTTC.

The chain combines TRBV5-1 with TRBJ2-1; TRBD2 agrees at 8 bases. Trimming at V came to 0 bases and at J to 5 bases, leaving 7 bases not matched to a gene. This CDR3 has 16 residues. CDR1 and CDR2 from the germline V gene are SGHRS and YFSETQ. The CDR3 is CASSLVAGGPNNEQFF. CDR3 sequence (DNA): TGCGCCAGCAGCTTGGTGGCGGGAGGACCAAACAATGAGCAGTTCTTC.

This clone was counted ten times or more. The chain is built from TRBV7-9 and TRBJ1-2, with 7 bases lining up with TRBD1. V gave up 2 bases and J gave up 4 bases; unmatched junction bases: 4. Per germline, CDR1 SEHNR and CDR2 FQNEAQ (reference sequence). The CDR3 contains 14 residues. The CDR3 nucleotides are TGTGCCAGCAGCTTATTGTCAGGGGGCTATGGCTACACCTTC. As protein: CASSLLSGGYGYTF.

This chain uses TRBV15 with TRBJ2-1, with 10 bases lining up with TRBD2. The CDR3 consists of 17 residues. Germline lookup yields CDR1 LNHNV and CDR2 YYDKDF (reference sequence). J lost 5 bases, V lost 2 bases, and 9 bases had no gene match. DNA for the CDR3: TGTGCCACCAGCAGAAACTACCCGGGACTAGCGAACAATGAGCAGTTCTTC. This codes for CATSRNYPGLANNEQFF.

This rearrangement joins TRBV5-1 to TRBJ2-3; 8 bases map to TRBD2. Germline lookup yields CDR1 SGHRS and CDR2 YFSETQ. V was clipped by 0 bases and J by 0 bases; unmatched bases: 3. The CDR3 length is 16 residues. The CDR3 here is CASSLVTSGSTDTQYF. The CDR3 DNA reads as TGCGCCAGCAGCTTGGTAACTAGCGGTAGCACAGATACGCAGTATTTT.

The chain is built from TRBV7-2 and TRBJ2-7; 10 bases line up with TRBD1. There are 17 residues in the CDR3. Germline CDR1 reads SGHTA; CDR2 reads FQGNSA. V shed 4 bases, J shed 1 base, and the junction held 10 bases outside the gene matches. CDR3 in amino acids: CASSYRAGQGGSYEQYF. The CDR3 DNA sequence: TGTGCCAGCAGCTATAGGGCCGGACAGGGGGGATCCTACGAGCAGTACTTC.